This record looks at one TCR beta chain sequence and its context. Its antigen is as yet unknown. Amplification used 60 Vbeta primers and 13 Jbeta primers. Measured with immunoSEQ multiplex PCR; TCRdb has only the in-frame clones, and not every one. Of around 220,000 clones in the sample, about 75% are singletons; the top ten hold around 1.8%. This CDR3 has 17 amino acids. The J segment lost 6 bases and the V segment lost 2 bases, leaving 12 bases of the junction unmatched. Germline lookup yields CDR1 KGHSH and CDR2 LQKENI. These data originate in a study of cytomegalovirus exposure and HLA in healthy donors. Across the study: A data release that came early held 75 million to 85 million unique TCRs from HLA-typed donors.

Study results and limitations: Reports showed the classifier diagnosing cytomegalovirus status with high specificity and sensitivity. Most subjects had HLA-A and HLA-B alleles reportedly predicted accurately by TCR beta sequences. In a later analysis, DRB1 alleles had the most associated TCRs; HLA-C alleles the fewest.

The TCR comes from a man aged 18-30 years in good health and CMV-seronegative. Sequencing input: PBMCs. V gene TRBV18 combines with J gene TRBJ2-1; 8 bases fit TRBD1. As DNA, the CDR3 is TGTGCCAGCTCACCAAGTAAAGGAACAGGGGGGATCAATGAGCAGTTCTTC. Encoded protein: CASSPSKGTGGINEQFF.